The entry below describes one TCR beta chain. Its specificity is not known. This entry belongs to a study of Ad26.COV2.S vaccination and SARS-CoV-2 variants. V lost 7 bases and J lost 2, with 14 bases in between. Germline V gives CDR1 MNHNY, CDR2 SVGAGI (reference sequence). This CDR3 comprises 14 residues. Study findings and constraints: Using TCR breadth and depth analyses may have led to underestimated total T cell responses.

The data were produced by immunoSEQ multiplex PCR, yet TCRdb's version contains in-frame clones alone and is incomplete. Among about 500,000 clones listed, roughly 87% were seen once. Treatment denoted: about 20 received Ad26.COV2.S at low or high dose, single or two shots; about 5 received placebo; per-sample allocation not given. Collection of the samples took place on day 63 after the first injection of vaccine or placebo. The receptor comes from a person between 18 and 60 years old who received the Ad26.COV2.S COVID-19 vaccine or a placebo. The genes are TRBV6-6 and TRBJ1-1; no reliable D call. The sequencing used peripheral blood, collected in a trial of Ad26.COV2.S vaccine versus placebo. The CDR3 sequence is CASKRATDNTEAFF. The CDR3 coding sequence is TGTGCCAGCAAAAGGGCAACGGATAACACTGAAGCTTTCTTT.